These T cell receptor beta chains were read from a single sample in a study of T cells in Graves' hyperthyroidism and ophthalmopathy. MiXCR, applied by TCRdb to the multiplex PCR reads, yields one record per CDR3 protein. The top ten clones hold 8.4% of a sample with 700,000 or so distinct CDR3 sequences, less than 20% of them seen once. Sequenced sample: blood. These receptors were obtained from a man between 18 and 29 years old with Graves' hyperthyroidism. CDR3s include the opening cysteine and the closing phenylalanine or tryptophan. Each record gives: V gene, J gene, CDR3 protein.

TRBV7-8,TRBJ2-5,CASSLAGSSETQYF
TRBV20-1,TRBJ2-7,CSARDVSGIYEQYF
TRBV27,TRBJ2-1,CASSSSPKREGLGNEQFF
TRBV27,TRBJ2-1,CASSLSAGTSAYNEQFF
TRBV7-2,TRBJ2-3,CASSLTSGRPLWRTDTQYF
TRBV27,TRBJ1-2,CASSPTDRAKYGYTF
TRBV7-3,TRBJ2-3,CASRKTGTYSERDTDTQYF
TRBV28,TRBJ2-2,CASRSGYRELFF
TRBV5-5,TRBJ2-1,CASSFRTSSYNEQFF
TRBV11-2,TRBJ2-3,CASSPALYTDTQYF
TRBV6-1,TRBJ2-7,CASREVGNSYEQYF
TRBV7-2,TRBJ1-2,CAESLTLGHGYTF
TRBV5-1,TRBJ2-4,CASSLNLAKNIQYF
TRBV30,TRBJ1-2,CAWSPGTGYGYTF
TRBV2,TRBJ2-1,CASSDLGTDKQFF
TRBV18,TRBJ1-1,CASSPLGGTANTEAFF
TRBV20-1,TRBJ1-2,CSGDRTNYGYTF
TRBV28,TRBJ2-5,CASSSRVLGETQYF
TRBV27,TRBJ2-7,CASSQMAGSVYEQYF
TRBV6-6,TRBJ1-1,CASSYSREDTEAFF
TRBV11-1,TRBJ2-1,CASSLSLNLQGTREWDEQFF
TRBV20-1,TRBJ2-3,CSARPTGTDTQYF
TRBV20-1,TRBJ1-5,CSAARTGQSNQPQHF
TRBV18,TRBJ2-3,CASSPPGSRLSDTQYF
TRBV4-2,TRBJ2-1,CASSQELAGDEQFF
TRBV4-1,TRBJ2-2,CASSQDTGGTGELFF
TRBV24-1,TRBJ2-2,CATGGKGSTTGELFF
TRBV6-2/TRBV6-3,TRBJ2-7,CASSYSIRRETTEQYF
TRBV27,TRBJ2-3,CASGAGHTQYF
TRBV15,TRBJ2-2,CATSRDLMAGANTGELFF
TRBV6-2/TRBV6-3,TRBJ2-7,CASSYLRVGSRYEQYF
TRBV2,TRBJ2-1,CASSRRSANNEQFF
TRBV4-1,TRBJ1-5,CASSQTDGLPQHF
TRBV28,TRBJ2-7,CASSPNLQAYEQYF
TRBV12-3/TRBV12-4,TRBJ2-7,CASSTTGGEGYEQYF
TRBV20-1,TRBJ2-7,CSARGWGSEQYF
TRBV20-1,TRBJ2-7,CSAERLAGAYEQYF
TRBV5-1,TRBJ1-2,CASSSRGGRDRGSNYGYTF
TRBV5-1,TRBJ2-1,CASSGTGGNNEQFF
TRBV28,TRBJ1-1,CACSRTVKMNTEAFF
TRBV20-1,TRBJ2-1,CSAMRPNSAYNEQFF